What follows are 16 T cell receptor beta chains derived from one specimen sequenced in a study of T-cell memory formation after mild COVID-19. TCRdb re-called the 5' RACE reads with MiXCR, one entry per CDR3 protein. The sample shows 55,000 to 80,000 distinct CDR3 sequences, about a tenth of them seen only once. Sequencing input: PBMCs or a T cell subset sorted from them (not recorded which). These TCRs come from a man between 18 and 29 years old who had mild COVID-19 (a few samples of this study predate the infection). Cell type and time point are not known.

This clonotype was observed many times. The chain carries TRBV29-1 and TRBJ2-3; D remains unclear. This CDR3 has 15 residues. Trimming shortened V by 6 bases and J by 0 bases, and 16 bases separated the two germline ends. Germline V gives CDR1 SQVTM, CDR2 ANQGSEA. The CDR3 DNA reads TGCAGCGTCGAGGCCGGAACGAGAAGCACAGATACGCAGTATTTT. Its translation: CSVEAGTRSTDTQYF.

This sequence joins TRBV4-3 and TRBJ1-4; D is possibly TRBD1 (6 bases). V shed 0 bases and J shed 3 bases, with 14 bases lying between them. This CDR3 is built from 17 residues. Germline CDR1 is LGHNA and CDR2 is YSLEER. The chain's CDR3 is CASSQEWGGSSNEKLFF. The CDR3 DNA reads as TGCGCCAGCAGCCAAGAGTGGGGGGGCTCGTCTAATGAAAAACTGTTTTTT.

At least ten counts were recorded for this clonotype. J is TRBJ1-5 and V is TRBV7-2, with unresolved D. This CDR3 region has 15 residues. V dropped 3 bases and J dropped 0 bases, with 9 bases sitting between them. CDR1 is SGHTA and CDR2 is FQGNSA in the germline V gene. CDR3 coding DNA: TGTGCCAGCAGCTTGGAAGTTTATAGCAATCAGCCCCAGCATTTT. Translation gives CASSLEVYSNQPQHF.

The chain employs TRBV28 and TRBJ2-5; D call uncertain. The CDR3 spans 12 residues. CDR1 and CDR2 from the germline V gene are MDHEN and SYDVKM. With 6 bases removed from V and 5 bases from J, the gap between germline ends came to 10 bases. CDR3: CASRRPKETQYF. CDR3 nucleotide sequence: TGTGCCAGCAGGCGCCCCAAGGAGACCCAGTACTTC.

V and J are TRBV4-3 and TRBJ1-1; TRBD1 aligns across 7 bases. CDR3 length: 14 residues. V trimming: 0 bases; J trimming: 10 bases; junction bases outside the gene matches: 8. The V gene's germline CDR1 is LGHNA and CDR2 YSLEER. CDR3 in amino acids: CASSQELRDRAAFF. The CDR3 bases are TGCGCCAGCAGCCAAGAATTACGTGACAGGGCAGCTTTCTTT.

This clonotype turned up a few times. J is TRBJ1-2 and V is TRBV14; D is possibly TRBD1 (5 bases). The CDR3 runs to 13 residues. V gave up 0 bases and J gave up 5 bases, with 7 bases separating them. The germline CDR1 and CDR2 sequences are SGHDN and FVKESK. CDR3 DNA sequence: TGTGCCAGCAGCCAAGACAGGACATATGGCTACACCTTC. It specifies CASSQDRTYGYTF.

The chain recombines TRBV11-1 with TRBJ1-1; D remains ambiguous. CDR3 length: 12 residues. The germline V gene has CDR1 SGHAT and CDR2 FQDESV (reference sequence). V lost 2 bases, J lost 7 bases, and 8 bases lay in between. The CDR3, as DNA: TGTGCCAGCAGCTTAAATAGGGATGAAGCTTTCTTT. Its protein product is CASSLNRDEAFF.

This clonotype appeared many times. This chain uses TRBV28 with TRBJ2-3; the match to TRBD2 covers 8 bases. The V and J ends lost 6 bases and 0 bases, in that order; junction bases with no gene match: 5. The CDR3 runs 15 residues. Germline V gene lookup returns CDR1 MDHEN and CDR2 SYDVKM. The CDR3 loop reads CASSHQRGSTDTQYF. The CDR3 DNA reads TGTGCCAGCAGCCACCAGCGGGGGAGCACAGATACGCAGTATTTT.

V gene TRBV20-1 combines with J gene TRBJ1-4; 8 bases align to TRBD1. Germline loops: CDR1 DFQATT, CDR2 SNEGSKA (reference sequence). The CDR3 loop spans 14 amino acids. The chain's CDR3 is CSSIRTGPNEKLFF. The CDR3 region has the DNA TGCAGCAGTATACGGACAGGGCCTAATGAAAAACTGTTTTTT.

This clonotype came up many times. The chain couples TRBV12-3 or TRBV12-4 to TRBJ2-3, with D possibly TRBD2 on 5 matching bases. Trimming cost V 5 bases and J 4 bases, with 10 bases left between them. The CDR3 length is 13 residues. The chain's CDR3 is CASSLRGADTQYF. Here the CDR3 DNA reads TGTGCCAGCAGTCTTCGGGGAGCAGATACGCAGTATTTT.

The chain carries TRBV18 and TRBJ2-1; 7 positions agree with TRBD1. The trim removed 2 bases at V and 3 bases at J, leaving 1 base unmatched. The CDR3 extends over 14 amino acids. Germline values: CDR1 KGHSH, CDR2 LQKENI. The CDR3 region has the DNA TGTGCCAGCTCACCAGGGACAGTCTACAATGAGCAGTTCTTC. Translated: CASSPGTVYNEQFF.

The sample holds a few counts of this clonotype. This chain links TRBV11-3 with TRBJ1-1; D is undetermined. The CDR3 spans 14 residues. Germline CDR1 is SGHNT and CDR2 is YENEEA. With 0 bases removed from V and 1 base from J, the gap between germline ends came to 6 bases. The CDR3 region is CASSLDRWNTEAFF. The CDR3 region has the DNA TGTGCCAGCAGCTTAGATCGGTGGAACACTGAAGCTTTCTTT.

The chain employs TRBV4-3 and TRBJ1-2, with D uncertain. The ends were cut back, 0 bases at V and 5 bases at J, with 13 bases in the middle. The CDR3 totals 15 residues. Germline V gene sequence: CDR1 LGHNA, CDR2 YSLEER. CDR3 loop: CASSQDSHSGYGYTF. CDR3 sequence (DNA): TGCGCCAGCAGCCAAGACAGTCACTCCGGGTATGGCTACACCTTC.

This clonotype was seen repeatedly, ten times or more. The V gene is TRBV20-1, the J gene TRBJ2-7; unclear D gene. The ends were cut back, 5 bases at V and 6 bases at J, with 17 bases in the middle. The CDR3 is 13 amino acids. CDR1 and CDR2 from the germline V gene are DFQATT and SNEGSKA (reference sequence). The DNA for the CDR3 is TGCAGTGCTGTAGAACCGAGAGGTGGCGAGCAGTACTTC. Translation gives CSAVEPRGGEQYF.

The sample holds a few counts of this clonotype. The gene calls are TRBV25-1 and TRBJ2-3; 9 nucleotides match TRBD2. The junction had 6 bases not matched to a gene; V was cut back by 7 bases and J by 1 base. Germline V gene lookup returns CDR1 MGHDK and CDR2 SYGVNS. The CDR3 loop spans 15 amino acids. For the CDR3, the DNA is TGTGCCAGCACCAAGCGGGGGGCCGGCACAGATACGCAGTATTTT. This sequence encodes CASTKRGAGTDTQYF.

This clonotype was counted at least ten times. J is TRBJ2-5 and V is TRBV5-1; possible D gene TRBD2, 5 bases. V was cut by 4 bases and J by 7 bases, with 20 bases left in between. Germline CDR1 is SGHRS and CDR2 is YFSETQ. The CDR3 contains 15 residues. The CDR3 DNA follows: TGCGCCAGCAGCGAAATACTAGAAACGATTGGGACCCAGTACTTC. It specifies CASSEILETIGTQYF.